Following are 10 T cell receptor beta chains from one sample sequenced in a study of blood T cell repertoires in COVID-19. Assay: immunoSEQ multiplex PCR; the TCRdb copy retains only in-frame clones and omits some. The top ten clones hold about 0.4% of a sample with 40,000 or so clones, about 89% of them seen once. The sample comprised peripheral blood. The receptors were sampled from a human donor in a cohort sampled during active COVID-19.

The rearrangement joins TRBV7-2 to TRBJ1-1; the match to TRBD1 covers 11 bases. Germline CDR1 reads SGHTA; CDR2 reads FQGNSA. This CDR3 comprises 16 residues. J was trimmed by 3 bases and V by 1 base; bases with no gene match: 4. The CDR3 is CASSLGTGGMDTEAFF. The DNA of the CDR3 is TGTGCCAGCAGCTTAGGGACAGGGGGCATGGACACTGAAGCTTTCTTT.

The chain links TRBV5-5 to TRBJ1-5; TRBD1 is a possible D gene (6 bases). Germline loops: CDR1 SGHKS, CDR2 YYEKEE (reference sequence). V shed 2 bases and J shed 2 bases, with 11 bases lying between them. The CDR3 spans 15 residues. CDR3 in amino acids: CASSFRGEGNQPQHF. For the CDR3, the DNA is TGTGCCAGCAGCTTCAGGGGAGAGGGCAATCAGCCCCAGCATTTT.

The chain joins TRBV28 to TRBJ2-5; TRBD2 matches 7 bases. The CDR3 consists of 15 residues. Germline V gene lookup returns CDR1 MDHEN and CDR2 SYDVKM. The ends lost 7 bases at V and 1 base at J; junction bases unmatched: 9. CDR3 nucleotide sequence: TGTGCCAGCACCCGGGGTGGGGGGGGCCAAGAGACCCAGTACTTC. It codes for CASTRGGGGQETQYF.

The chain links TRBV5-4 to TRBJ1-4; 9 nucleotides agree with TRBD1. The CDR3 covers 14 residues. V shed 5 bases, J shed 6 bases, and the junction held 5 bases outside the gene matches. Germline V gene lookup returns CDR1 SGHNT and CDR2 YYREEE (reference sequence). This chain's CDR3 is CASRSGQGDEKLFF. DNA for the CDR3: TGTGCCAGCAGGTCGGGACAGGGAGATGAAAAACTGTTTTTT.

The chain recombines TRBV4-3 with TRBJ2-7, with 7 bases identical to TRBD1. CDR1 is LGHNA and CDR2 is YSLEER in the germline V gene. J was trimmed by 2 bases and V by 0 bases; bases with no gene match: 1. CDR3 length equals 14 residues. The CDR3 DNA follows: TGCGCCAGCAGCCAAGATGGACAGGCCTACGAGCAGTACTTC. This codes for CASSQDGQAYEQYF.

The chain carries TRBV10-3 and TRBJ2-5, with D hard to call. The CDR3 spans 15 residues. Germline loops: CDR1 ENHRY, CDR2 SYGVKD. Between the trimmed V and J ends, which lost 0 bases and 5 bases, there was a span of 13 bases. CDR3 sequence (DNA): TGTGCCATCAGTGAGTCGAATGGCAGGTGGGAGACCCAGTACTTC. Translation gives CAISESNGRWETQYF.

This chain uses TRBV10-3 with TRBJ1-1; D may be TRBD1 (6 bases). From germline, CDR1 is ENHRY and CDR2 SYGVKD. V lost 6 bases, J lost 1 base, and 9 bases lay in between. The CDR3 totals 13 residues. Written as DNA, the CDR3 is TGTGCCATCAGCGAACAGGGGAACACTGAAGCTTTCTTT. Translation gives CAISEQGNTEAFF.

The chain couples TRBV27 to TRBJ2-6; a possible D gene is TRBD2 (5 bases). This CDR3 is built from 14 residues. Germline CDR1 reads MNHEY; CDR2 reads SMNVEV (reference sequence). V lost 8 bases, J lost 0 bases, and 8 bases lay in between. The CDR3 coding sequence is TGTGCCAGCGCGGGTTACTCTGGGGCCAACGTCCTGACTTTC. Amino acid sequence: CASAGYSGANVLTF.

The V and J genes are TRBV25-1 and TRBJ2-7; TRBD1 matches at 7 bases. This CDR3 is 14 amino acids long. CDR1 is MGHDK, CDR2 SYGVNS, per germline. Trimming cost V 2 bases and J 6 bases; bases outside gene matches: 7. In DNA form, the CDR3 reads TGTGCCAGCAGTGAAGAGGGACAGTTTCTCGAGCAGTACTTC. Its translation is CASSEEGQFLEQYF.

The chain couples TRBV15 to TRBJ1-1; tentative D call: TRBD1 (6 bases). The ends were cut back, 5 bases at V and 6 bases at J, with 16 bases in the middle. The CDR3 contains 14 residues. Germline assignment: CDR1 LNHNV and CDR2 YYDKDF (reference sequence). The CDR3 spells CATSARGAGAEAFF. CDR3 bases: TGTGCCACCAGCGCCCGAGGGGCAGGGGCTGAAGCTTTCTTT.